Listed here are 3 T cell receptor beta chains from one sample, sequenced in a study of cytomegalovirus exposure and HLA in healthy donors. PCR used 60 Vbeta primers and 13 Jbeta primers. Some clones are missing from TCRdb's copy, which holds only in-frame ones; the method was immunoSEQ multiplex PCR. The repertoire holds around 280,000 clones, with about 90% as singletons. Sequencing was done on a sample of PBMCs. These receptors were collected from a woman younger than 35 in good health and CMV-seronegative.

J is TRBJ2-1 and V is TRBV7-3, with D possibly being TRBD2 (5 bases). With 5 bases removed from V and 2 bases from J, the gap between germline ends came to 13 bases. Germline-derived CDR1 and CDR2 are SGHTA and FQGTGA. The CDR3 is 15 amino acids. CDR3 sequence reads: CASSPSTGAYNEQFF. CDR3 DNA: TGTGCCAGCAGCCCCTCTACCGGGGCCTACAATGAGCAGTTCTTC.

The genes are TRBV18 and TRBJ2-1; 9 positions agree with TRBD2. CDR1 KGHSH and CDR2 LQKENI come from the germline V gene. J was trimmed by 5 bases and V by 3 bases; bases with no gene match: 11. The CDR3 runs to 17 residues. CDR3 in DNA: TGTGCCAGCTCACCGCCGCGGGTAGCGGGGGACCACAATGAGCAGTTCTTC. Its protein product is CASSPPRVAGDHNEQFF. The whole variable domain, filled in from reference TRBV18 and TRBJ2-1, reads NAGVMQNPRHLVRRRGQEARLRCSPMKGHSHVYWYRQLPEEGLKFMVYLQKENIIDESGMPKERFSAEFPKEGPSILRIQQVVRGDSAAYFCASSPPRVAGDHNEQFFGPGTRLTVL.

This sequence joins TRBV5-6 and TRBJ2-3, with D possibly TRBD2 on 6 matching bases. Germline V gene data show CDR1 as SGHDT and CDR2 as YYEEEE. The CDR3 consists of 15 residues. Between the trimmed V and J ends, which lost 5 bases and 6 bases, there was a span of 19 bases. CDR3 coding DNA: TGTGCCAGCAGGCTCCGGACTACCCAGGCGGATACGCAGTATTTT. This encodes CASRLRTTQADTQYF.